Below, 29 T cell receptor beta chains from the same sample are listed, as sequenced in a study of blood T cell repertoires in COVID-19. Method: immunoSEQ multiplex PCR; TCRdb's copy keeps in-frame clones and lacks some. This repertoire shows some 150,000 clones, more than 70% found once; its top ten account for approximately 2.8%. Sequencing used peripheral blood. The receptors come from a man aged 55 to 70 with acute or convalescent COVID-19.

J is TRBJ1-6 and V is TRBV9; 7 nucleotides align to TRBD1. J was trimmed by 7 bases and V by 2 bases; bases with no gene match: 3. Germline CDR1 SGDLS, CDR2 YYNGEE. The CDR3 is made up of 14 amino acids. CDR3 loop: CASSVTGRNSPLHF. In nucleotides, the CDR3 is TGTGCCAGCAGCGTGACAGGGAGGAATTCACCCCTCCACTTT.

V usage is TRBV4-1 and J usage is TRBJ1-5, with D perhaps matching TRBD1 (5 bases). Germline V gene data show CDR1 as MGHRA and CDR2 as YSYEKL. The CDR3 spans 15 residues. V was clipped by 1 base and J by 5 bases, with 12 bases between them. The CDR3 coding sequence is TGCGCCAGCAGCCAAGCCGGACGGGGGGATCAGCCCCAGCATTTT. Translated: CASSQAGRGDQPQHF.

This clone has just one count. V gene TRBV6-5 combines with J gene TRBJ1-2; TRBD1 is a possible D gene (6 bases). The CDR3 totals 13 residues. The germline CDR1 and CDR2 sequences are MNHEY and SVGAGI. The ends were cut back, 5 bases at V and 3 bases at J, with 10 bases in the middle. The chain's CDR3 is CASSLDSYYGYTF. The CDR3 nucleotides are TGTGCCAGCAGTCTGGACAGCTACTATGGCTACACCTTC.

The gene calls are TRBV24-1 and TRBJ2-6; tentative D call: TRBD2 (5 bases). Trimming stripped 7 bases from V and 4 bases from J, with 16 bases between. This CDR3 spans 16 amino acids. Germline CDR1 KGHDR, CDR2 SFDVKD. Here the CDR3 reads CATSRPEGVGANVLTF. CDR3 sequence (DNA): TGTGCCACCAGCAGACCTGAGGGTGTGGGGGCCAACGTCCTGACTTTC.

This chain uses TRBV19 with TRBJ1-5; D is possibly TRBD1 (5 bases). V dropped 5 bases and J dropped 3 bases, with 11 bases sitting between them. The CDR3 extends over 14 amino acids. Germline V gene lookup returns CDR1 LNHDA and CDR2 SQIVND (reference sequence). CDR3 nucleotide sequence: TGTGCCAGTAGTTGGGGGGGAACCAATCAGCCCCAGCATTTT. It specifies CASSWGGTNQPQHF.

The V and J genes are TRBV6-5 and TRBJ1-5; 9 bases are a match to TRBD1. The length of the CDR3 is 15 residues. The V segment lost 4 bases and the J segment 3 bases; nucleotides outside the gene matches: 4. Germline V CDR1 and CDR2: MNHEY, SVGAGI. The CDR3 bases are TGTGCCAGCAGTTCGGACAGGGGTTACAATCAGCCCCAGCATTTT. This codes for CASSSDRGYNQPQHF.

The V and J genes are TRBV5-1 and TRBJ2-2, with D unclear. Trimming removed 2 bases from V and 4 bases from J, with 9 bases in between. Germline V gene sequence: CDR1 SGHRS, CDR2 YFSETQ. This CDR3 spans 14 amino acids. CDR3 residues: CASSLRYSTGELFF. DNA for the CDR3: TGCGCCAGCAGCTTACGGTATAGCACCGGGGAGCTGTTTTTT.

The chain recombines TRBV9 with TRBJ2-5, with TRBD2 identical over 15 bases. Per the germline V gene, CDR1 is SGDLS and CDR2 is YYNGEE. The CDR3 has 16 residues. V shed 0 bases and J 3 bases; nucleotides not matched to a gene: 0. Here the CDR3 DNA reads TGTGCCAGCAGCGTAGGGACTAGCGGGGGGGAAGAGACCCAGTACTTC. Translating it yields CASSVGTSGGEETQYF.

The chain has TRBV5-1 and TRBJ2-3, with 7 bases identical to TRBD1. Trimming removed 1 base from V and 2 bases from J; junction bases left unmatched: 4. The CDR3 spans 15 residues. CDR1 is SGHRS and CDR2 is YFSETQ in the germline V gene. Written as DNA, the CDR3 is TGCGCCAGCAGCTTGACAGGGGTTATCACAGATACGCAGTATTTT. Translated, it gives CASSLTGVITDTQYF.

This clone was observed a few times. The genes are TRBV19 and TRBJ1-5; 7 nucleotides match TRBD1. With V trimmed by 4 bases and J by 0 bases, 6 bases remained unmatched. This CDR3 has 16 amino acids. The germline V gene encodes CDR1 LNHDA and CDR2 SQIVND (reference sequence). CDR3 in DNA: TGTGCCAGTAGTAGGGTAACAGGGGATAGCAATCAGCCCCAGCATTTT. Amino acids: CASSRVTGDSNQPQHF.

The genes are TRBV13 and TRBJ1-1, with TRBD1 matching 8 bases. The length of the CDR3 is 14 residues. Losses at the gene ends were 2 bases for V and 6 bases for J; bases not matched to a gene: 5. From germline, CDR1 is PRHDT and CDR2 FYEKMQ (reference sequence). CDR3 loop: CASSLRQGAAEAFF. The CDR3 DNA reads TGTGCCAGCAGCTTACGTCAGGGGGCGGCTGAAGCTTTCTTT.

This clone has only one observation. The chain carries TRBV12-1 and TRBJ2-7; the table's D call of TRBD1 was not tested on the DNA. TRBV12-1 is noted as a pseudogene. The CDR3 consists of 13 residues. The CDR3 DNA reads as TGTGCCAGCAGCTCGGGACAGGGCTGGAAGCAGTACTTC. Protein product: CASSSGQGWKQYF.

V usage is TRBV5-4 and J usage is TRBJ1-3; D call uncertain. The V gene lost 0 bases and the J gene lost 4 bases, with 11 bases spanning the gap. Germline V gene lookup returns CDR1 SGHNT and CDR2 YYREEE (reference sequence). This CDR3 spans 15 amino acids. CDR3 protein: CASSLEGARGNTIYF. CDR3 nucleotides: TGTGCCAGCAGCTTGGAGGGAGCAAGGGGAAACACCATATATTTT.

The chain has TRBV19 and TRBJ1-5; weak D call: TRBD1 (5 bases). The V gene lost 5 bases and the J gene lost 3 bases, with 11 bases spanning the gap. CDR3 length: 14 residues. Germline V gene sequence: CDR1 LNHDA, CDR2 SQIVND (reference sequence). As DNA, the CDR3 is TGTGCCAGTAGTGTGACGGGGGACAATCAGCCCCAGCATTTT. Translation: CASSVTGDNQPQHF.

This clone was seen a single time. The germline gene is not matched at one end of the junction; a read error may be the cause. The V call is TRBV18, the J call TRBJ2-6; 9 positions match TRBD1. The CDR3 consists of 18 residues. CDR1 KGHSH and CDR2 LQKENI come from the germline V gene. The CDR3 loop reads CASSPQGAYFSGANVLTF. The CDR3 coding sequence is TGTGCCAGCTCCCCACAGGGGGCTTACTTCTCTGGGGCCAACGTCCTGACTTTC.

V and J are TRBV9 and TRBJ2-3, with D possibly matching TRBD2 (6 bases). The CDR3 length is 15 residues. Germline CDR1 and CDR2: SGDLS and YYNGEE. Deletions cut 0 bases from V and 1 base from J, with 9 bases between. The CDR3 DNA reads as TGTGCCAGCAGCGTAGAGGGAGGTCGCACAGATACGCAGTATTTT. This translates into CASSVEGGRTDTQYF. Drawing the rest from reference TRBV9 and TRBJ2-3, the complete variable domain is DSGVTQTPKHLITATGQRVTLRCSPRSGDLSVYWYQQSLDQGLQFLIQYYNGEERAKGNILERFSAQQFPDLHSELNLSSLELGDSALYFCASSVEGGRTDTQYFGPGTRLTVL.

This sequence joins TRBV10-2 and TRBJ2-1; 8 bases are a match to TRBD2. V was pared by 6 bases and J by 2 bases, with 3 bases of the junction left unmatched. The CDR3 runs 14 residues. CDR1 and CDR2 (germline): WSHSY, SAAADI. The DNA for the CDR3 is TGCGCCAGCAGCATGACTAGCGCCTACAATGAGCAGTTCTTC. This codes for CASSMTSAYNEQFF.

The chain couples TRBV24-1 to TRBJ2-3, with 10 bases lining up with TRBD1. V lost 6 bases and J lost 4; bases outside the gene matches: 12. CDR1 and CDR2 (germline): KGHDR, SFDVKD. The CDR3 consists of 17 residues. CDR3 residues: CATSRTITGQGPDTQYF. The CDR3 nucleotides are TGTGCCACCAGTCGGACGATAACGGGACAGGGGCCAGATACGCAGTATTTT.

The genes are TRBV5-1 and TRBJ1-4; 7 nucleotides agree with TRBD1. The CDR3 is 15 amino acids. From germline, CDR1 is SGHRS and CDR2 YFSETQ. J was trimmed by 4 bases and V by 4 bases; bases with no gene match: 7. For the CDR3, the DNA is TGCGCCAGCAGCCCCGGGACAGCATTTAATGAAAAACTGTTTTTT. It yields the protein CASSPGTAFNEKLFF. Together with reference TRBV5-1 and TRBJ1-4, the CDR3 gives the full variable domain: KAGVTQTPRYLIKTRGQQVTLSCSPISGHRSVSWYQQTPGQGLQFLFEYFSETQRNKGNFPGRFSGRQFSNSRSEMNVSTLELGDSALYLCASSPGTAFNEKLFFGSGTQLSVL.

The V call is TRBV4-2, the J call TRBJ1-1; TRBD1 is a possible D gene (6 bases). This CDR3 has 15 amino acids. Germline V gene lookup returns CDR1 LGHNA and CDR2 YNFKEQ. V was cut by 4 bases and J by 3 bases, with 15 bases left in between. The CDR3 is CASSPSGGADTEAFF. In DNA, the CDR3 is TGTGCCAGCAGCCCCAGCGGGGGGGCAGACACTGAAGCTTTCTTT.

This chain uses TRBV7-9 with TRBJ1-1; 7 nucleotides match TRBD1. The V segment lost 0 bases and the J segment 1 base; nucleotides outside the gene matches: 5. CDR3 size: 16 residues. CDR1 and CDR2 (germline): SEHNR, FQNEAQ (reference sequence). The CDR3: CASSLAPGTENTEAFF. The DNA for the CDR3 is TGTGCCAGCAGCTTAGCCCCCGGGACAGAGAACACTGAAGCTTTCTTT.

The rearrangement links TRBV10-3 to TRBJ2-3; TRBD1 matches at 9 bases. J gave up 7 bases and V 6 bases, and 11 bases lay outside the gene matches. The germline V gene encodes CDR1 ENHRY and CDR2 SYGVKD. The CDR3 totals 15 residues. CDR3 in amino acids: CAIRGSGTGTNTQYF. DNA for the CDR3: TGTGCCATCAGGGGGAGCGGGACAGGGACGAATACGCAGTATTTT.

This rearrangement joins TRBV5-5 to TRBJ1-5; D ambiguous. V lost 3 bases to trimming and J lost 0 bases, with 10 bases between them. Germline CDR1 SGHKS, CDR2 YYEKEE (reference sequence). CDR3 size: 15 residues. The CDR3 loop reads CASSSAGVSNQPQHF. CDR3 in DNA: TGTGCCAGCAGCTCCGCCGGTGTTAGCAATCAGCCCCAGCATTTT.

This sequence joins TRBV3-1 (or the pseudogene TRBV3-2) and TRBJ2-7; D unclear. The CDR3 consists of 12 residues. Trimming shortened V by 1 base and J by 6 bases, and 7 bases separated the two germline ends. Germline V gene lookup returns CDR1 LGHDT and CDR2 YNNKEL (reference sequence). The CDR3 protein is CASSQVNGEQYF. The CDR3 coding sequence is TGTGCCAGCAGCCAAGTGAACGGCGAGCAGTACTTC.

This clone was counted only a few times. J is TRBJ1-2 and V is TRBV3-1 (or the pseudogene TRBV3-2); 7 nucleotides align to TRBD1. CDR1 is LGHDT, CDR2 YNNKEL, per germline (reference sequence). The CDR3 length is 15 residues. The V gene end was trimmed by 5 bases and the J gene end by 5 bases; junction bases not matched to a gene: 11. In DNA form, the CDR3 reads TGTGCCAGCAGCACCTTCCACAGGGGCACTTATGGCTACACCTTC. Its protein product is CASSTFHRGTYGYTF.

The chain has TRBV12-3 or TRBV12-4 and TRBJ1-5; 7 bases align to TRBD1. The CDR3 runs to 13 residues. With 5 bases clipped from V and 5 bases from J, the junction kept 3 bases outside the gene matches. CDR3 loop: CASSRQGHQPQHF. CDR3 DNA: TGTGCCAGCAGTCGACAGGGTCATCAGCCCCAGCATTTT.

This chain joins TRBV7-2 and TRBJ2-3, with 11 nucleotides matching TRBD2. With 2 bases clipped from V and 5 bases from J, the junction kept 9 bases outside the gene matches. Looked up from germline, CDR1 is SGHTA and CDR2 is FQGNSA. The CDR3 runs 17 residues. CDR3 sequence reads: CASSLTLAGGGGDTQYF. The CDR3 DNA reads TGTGCCAGCAGCTTAACCCTAGCGGGGGGCGGGGGAGATACGCAGTATTTT.

The CDR3 sequence is CASSRSSLGIYTQYF. CDR3 DNA: TGTGCCAGCAGTAGGTCTAGCTTGGGCATTTATACGCAGTATTTT. The rearrangement uses TRBV6-2 or TRBV6-3 and TRBJ2-3, with D possibly being TRBD2 (5 bases). V lost 5 bases and J 7 bases, leaving 19 bases between the germline ends. The CDR3 covers 15 residues. Germline V CDR1 and CDR2: MNHEY, SVGEGT.

This clone has just a few counts. This sequence joins TRBV12-5 and TRBJ1-1, with D perhaps TRBD1 (6 bases). Germline CDR1 reads LGHNT; CDR2 reads FRNRAP. Trimming pared 6 bases from V and 7 bases from J, leaving 15 bases between. CDR3 length: 13 amino acids. CDR3 protein: CASGIQQGHEAFF. In nucleotides, the CDR3 is TGTGCTAGTGGCATACAACAGGGACATGAAGCTTTCTTT.